The clone carrying this TCR beta chain was seen repeatedly, ten times or more. Its target is not known. This sample was taken from a study of blood T cells in healthy people across ages. Staff drew around 10 milliliters of peripheral blood from each donor. The germline V and J ends were trimmed by 4 bases and 3 bases, with 25 bases remaining between them. The CDR3 is 18 residues long. Germline CDR1 is MDHEN and CDR2 is SYDVKM. Findings and caveats of the study: Age brought a roughly linear fall in TCR beta diversity measured per million T cells. Strongly correlated with naive T cell percentage was TCR beta diversity.

A second PCR of 7 to 11 cycles used a sample-barcoded 5' primer and a J-beta primer mix. One entry per CDR3 protein results from TCRdb running MiXCR on the 5' RACE reads. The data hold approximately 700,000 distinct CDR3 sequences, with about 32% observed a single time. The clonotype originates from a woman aged 80 or over in good health. This sequence joins TRBV28 and TRBJ2-7; D possibly corresponds to TRBD2 (6 bases). The specimen sequenced was blood. The CDR3: CASSSPEGGSLIYYEQYF. The CDR3 coding sequence is TGTGCCAGCAGTTCCCCGGAGGGCGGCTCCCTTATCTACTACGAGCAGTACTTC.